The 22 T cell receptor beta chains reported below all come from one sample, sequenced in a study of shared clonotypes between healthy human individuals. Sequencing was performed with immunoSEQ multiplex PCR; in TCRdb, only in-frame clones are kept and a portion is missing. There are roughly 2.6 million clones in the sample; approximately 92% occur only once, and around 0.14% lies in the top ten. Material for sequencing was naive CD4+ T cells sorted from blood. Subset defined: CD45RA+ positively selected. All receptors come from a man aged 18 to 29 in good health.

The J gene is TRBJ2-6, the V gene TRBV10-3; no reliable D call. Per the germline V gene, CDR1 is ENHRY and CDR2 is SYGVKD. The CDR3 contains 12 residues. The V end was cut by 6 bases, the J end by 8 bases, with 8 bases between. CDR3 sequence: CAIRQVPNVLTF. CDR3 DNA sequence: TGTGCCATCAGGCAGGTCCCCAACGTCCTGACTTTC.

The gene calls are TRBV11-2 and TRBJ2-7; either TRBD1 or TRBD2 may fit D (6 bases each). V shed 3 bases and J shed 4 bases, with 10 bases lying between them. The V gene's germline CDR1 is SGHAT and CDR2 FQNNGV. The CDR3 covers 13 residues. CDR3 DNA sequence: TGTGCCAGCAGCTTCGTAGGGGGGTACGAGCAGTACTTC. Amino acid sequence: CASSFVGGYEQYF.

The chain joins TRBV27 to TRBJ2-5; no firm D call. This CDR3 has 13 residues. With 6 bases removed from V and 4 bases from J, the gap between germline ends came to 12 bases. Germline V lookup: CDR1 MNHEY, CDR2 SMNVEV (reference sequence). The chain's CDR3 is CASSGRERETQYF. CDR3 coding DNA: TGTGCCAGCAGCGGGCGAGAGAGAGAGACCCAGTACTTC.

CDR3 in DNA: TGCGCCAGCAGGGGGACTAGCGGGGGGACAAACTCCTACAATGAGCAGTTCTTC. Its protein is CASRGTSGGTNSYNEQFF. The rearrangement uses TRBV23-1 and TRBJ2-1; 15 nucleotides match TRBD2. TRBV23-1 belongs to the ORF category, with a function that is uncertain. This CDR3 is 18 amino acids long. Trimming cost V 6 bases and J 0 bases; bases outside gene matches: 6.

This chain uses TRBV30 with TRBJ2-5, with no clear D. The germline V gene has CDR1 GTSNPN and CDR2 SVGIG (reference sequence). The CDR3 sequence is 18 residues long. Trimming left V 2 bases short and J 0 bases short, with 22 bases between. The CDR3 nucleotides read TGTGCCTGGAGTCCCGGAGTCTTTGGCACTCCGTACCAAGAGACCCAGTACTTC. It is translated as CAWSPGVFGTPYQETQYF.

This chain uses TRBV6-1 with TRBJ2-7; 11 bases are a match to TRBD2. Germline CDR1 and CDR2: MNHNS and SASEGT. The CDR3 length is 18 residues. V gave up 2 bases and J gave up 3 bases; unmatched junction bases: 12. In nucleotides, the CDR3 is TGTGCCAGCAGTGAAACAGCGCTTCCGGGACTAGCGGTCTACGAGCAGTACTTC. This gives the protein CASSETALPGLAVYEQYF.

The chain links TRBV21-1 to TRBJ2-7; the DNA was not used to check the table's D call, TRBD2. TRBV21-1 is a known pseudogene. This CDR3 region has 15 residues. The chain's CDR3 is CASSVKSGRPYEQYF. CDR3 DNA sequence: TGTGCCAGCAGCGTCAAGAGCGGGAGACCCTACGAGCAGTACTTC.

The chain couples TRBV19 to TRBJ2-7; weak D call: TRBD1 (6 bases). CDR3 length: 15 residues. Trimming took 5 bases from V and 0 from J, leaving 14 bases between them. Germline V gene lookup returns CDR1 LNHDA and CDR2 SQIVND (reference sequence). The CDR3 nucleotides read TGTGCCAGTAGTCCAGGACAGCCGGGCTCCTACGAGCAGTACTTC. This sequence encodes CASSPGQPGSYEQYF.

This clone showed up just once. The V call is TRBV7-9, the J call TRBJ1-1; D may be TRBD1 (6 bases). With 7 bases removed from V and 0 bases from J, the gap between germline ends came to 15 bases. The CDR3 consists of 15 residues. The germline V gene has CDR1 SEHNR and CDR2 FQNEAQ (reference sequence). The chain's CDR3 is CASTRGGLLNTEAFF. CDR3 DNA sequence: TGTGCCAGCACCCGGGGGGGCCTATTGAACACTGAAGCTTTCTTT.

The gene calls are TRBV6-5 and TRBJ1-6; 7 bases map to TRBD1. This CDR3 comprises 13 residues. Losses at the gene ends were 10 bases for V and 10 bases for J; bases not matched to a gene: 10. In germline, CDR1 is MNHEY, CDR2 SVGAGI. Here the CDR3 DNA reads TGTGCCACCGGGACAGCCGAAGGCTCACCCCTCCACTTT. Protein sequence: CATGTAEGSPLHF.

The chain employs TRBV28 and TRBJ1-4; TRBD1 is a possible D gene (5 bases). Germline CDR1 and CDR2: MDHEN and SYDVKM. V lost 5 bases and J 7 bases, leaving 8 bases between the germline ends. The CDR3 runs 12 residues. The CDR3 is CASSSGGEKLFF. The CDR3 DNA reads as TGTGCCAGCAGTAGCGGGGGTGAAAAACTGTTTTTT.

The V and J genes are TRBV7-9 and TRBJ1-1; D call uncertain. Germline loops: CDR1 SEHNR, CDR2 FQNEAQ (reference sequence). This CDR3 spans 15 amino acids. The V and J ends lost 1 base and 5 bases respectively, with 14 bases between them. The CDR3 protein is CASSLGWDKETEAFF. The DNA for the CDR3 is TGTGCCAGCAGCTTAGGATGGGATAAGGAAACTGAAGCTTTCTTT.

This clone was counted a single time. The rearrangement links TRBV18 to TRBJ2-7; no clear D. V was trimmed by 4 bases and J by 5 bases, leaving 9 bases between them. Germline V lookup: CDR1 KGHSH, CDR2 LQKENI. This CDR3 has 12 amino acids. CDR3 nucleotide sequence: TGTGCCAGCTCACAGGATGAGAACGAGCAGTACTTC. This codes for CASSQDENEQYF.

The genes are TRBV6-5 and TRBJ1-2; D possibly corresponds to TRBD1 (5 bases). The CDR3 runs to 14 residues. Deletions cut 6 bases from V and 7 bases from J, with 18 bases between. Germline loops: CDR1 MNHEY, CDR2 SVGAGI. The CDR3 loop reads CASSPGTASIGYTF. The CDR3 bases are TGTGCCAGCAGCCCCGGGACGGCATCCATTGGCTACACCTTC.

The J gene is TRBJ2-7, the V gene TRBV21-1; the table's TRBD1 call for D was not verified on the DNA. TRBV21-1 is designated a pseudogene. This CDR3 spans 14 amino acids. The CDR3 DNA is TGTGCCAGCAGCAAAGGGACAGGCGTCGGGGGGCAGTACTTC. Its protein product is CASSKGTGVGGQYF.

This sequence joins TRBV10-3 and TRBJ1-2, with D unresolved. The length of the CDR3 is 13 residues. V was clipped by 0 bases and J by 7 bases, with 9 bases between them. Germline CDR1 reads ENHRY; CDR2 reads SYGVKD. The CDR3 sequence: CAISESRETGYTF. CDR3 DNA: TGTGCCATCAGTGAGTCGCGGGAGACTGGCTACACCTTC.

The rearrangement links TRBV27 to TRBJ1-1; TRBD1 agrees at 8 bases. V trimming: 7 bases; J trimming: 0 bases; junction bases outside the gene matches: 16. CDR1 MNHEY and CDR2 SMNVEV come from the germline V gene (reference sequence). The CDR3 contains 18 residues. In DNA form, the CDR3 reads TGTGCCAGCACCGCCGGGGCCAGGGGGCTCGGGATGAACACTGAAGCTTTCTTT. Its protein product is CASTAGARGLGMNTEAFF.

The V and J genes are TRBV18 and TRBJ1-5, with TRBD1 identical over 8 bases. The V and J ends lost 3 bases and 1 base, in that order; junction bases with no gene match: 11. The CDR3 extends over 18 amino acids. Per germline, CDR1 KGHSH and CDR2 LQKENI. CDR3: CASSPWDRNGGSNQPQHF. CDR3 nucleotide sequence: TGTGCCAGCTCACCCTGGGACAGGAATGGGGGGAGCAATCAGCCCCAGCATTTT.

The CDR3 DNA follows: TGTGCCACCCCCAAGACAGGCTGCGGCAATCAGCCCCAGCATTTT. Its translation: CATPKTGCGNQPQHF. The rearrangement links TRBV6-4 to TRBJ1-5, with D possibly being TRBD1 (6 bases). CDR3 size: 15 residues. Germline CDR1 and CDR2: MRHNA and SNTAGT. Deletions cut 10 bases from V and 2 bases from J, with 18 bases between.

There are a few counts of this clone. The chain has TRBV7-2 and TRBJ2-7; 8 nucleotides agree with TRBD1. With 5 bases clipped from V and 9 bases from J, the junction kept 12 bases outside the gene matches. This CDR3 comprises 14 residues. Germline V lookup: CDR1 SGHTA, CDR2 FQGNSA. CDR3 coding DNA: TGTGCCAGCAGCCTAGGACAGGGCCGCCTTTGGCAGTACTTC. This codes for CASSLGQGRLWQYF.

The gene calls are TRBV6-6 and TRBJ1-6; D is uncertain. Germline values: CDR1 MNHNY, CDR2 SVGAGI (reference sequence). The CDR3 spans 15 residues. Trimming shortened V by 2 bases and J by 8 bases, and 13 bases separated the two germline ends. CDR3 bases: TGTGCCAGCAGTTACGGACCGCTGGGAGATTCACCCCTCCACTTT. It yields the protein CASSYGPLGDSPLHF.

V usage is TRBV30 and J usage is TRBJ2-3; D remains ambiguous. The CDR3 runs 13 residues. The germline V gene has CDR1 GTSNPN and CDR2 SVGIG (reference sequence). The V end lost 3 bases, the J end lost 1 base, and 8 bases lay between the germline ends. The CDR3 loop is CAWRRPGTDTQYF. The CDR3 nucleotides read TGTGCCTGGAGACGCCCCGGCACAGATACGCAGTATTTT.